The table lists the clone carrying this TCR beta chain with many counts. One junction end does not reproduce the germline sequence, and a read error may be involved. This record belongs to a study of early T cells in non-severe SARS-CoV-2 infection. Individual cDNA molecules each received unique molecular identifiers attached to them. Each CDR3 protein is one row after TCRdb ran MiXCR on the 5' RACE reads. The table includes about 26,000 distinct CDR3 sequences, more than 4.5% detected once. The CDR3 contains 13 residues. CDR1 WSHSY and CDR2 SAAADI come from the germline V gene. The sequenced sample consisted of whole blood. This rearrangement joins TRBV10-2 to TRBJ1-5; D possibly corresponds to TRBD1 (5 bases). The clonotype comes from an adult who was a healthcare worker with PCR-confirmed SARS-CoV-2 infection or an uninfected control (not recorded which). CDR3 DNA: TGCGCCACCAGTCGGCAGGGAGATCAGCCCCAGCATTTT. Its protein is CATSRQGDQPQHF.